The 27 T cell receptor beta chains in this list originate from one sample, sequenced in a study of blood T cell repertoires in COVID-19. Only in-frame clones appear in the TCRdb table, and some are missing; sequencing was by immunoSEQ multiplex PCR. The sample carries more than 250,000 clones, approximately 87% recorded once. Sequences were obtained from PBMCs or T cells enriched from blood (not recorded which). These receptors were collected from a woman aged 30 to 39 who had recovered from COVID-19.

The chain links TRBV10-3 to TRBJ2-7; a weak D match, TRBD1 (6 bases). V was trimmed by 9 bases and J by 4 bases, leaving 19 bases between them. Germline V gene lookup returns CDR1 ENHRY and CDR2 SYGVKD. The CDR3 is made up of 14 amino acids. In DNA, the CDR3 is TGTGCCATTTCCGAGGGGGTTATGGGGTACGAGCAGTACTTC. It translates to CAISEGVMGYEQYF.

The J gene is TRBJ2-3, the V gene TRBV19, with 7 nucleotides matching TRBD1. CDR1 is LNHDA and CDR2 is SQIVND in the germline V gene (reference sequence). The CDR3 is 16 residues long. The trim removed 3 bases at V and 3 bases at J, leaving 9 bases unmatched. This chain's CDR3 is CASSIRGGGWTDTQYF. DNA for the CDR3: TGTGCCAGTAGTATCAGAGGGGGCGGTTGGACAGATACGCAGTATTTT.

V gene TRBV4-1 combines with J gene TRBJ2-7, with 11 bases that match TRBD2. The germline gives CDR1 MGHRA, CDR2 YSYEKL. The V gene end was trimmed by 3 bases and the J gene end by 2 bases; junction bases not matched to a gene: 3. This CDR3 has 15 amino acids. In DNA form, the CDR3 reads TGCGCCAGCAGCCAGATAGCGGGGGGGCCCTACGAGCAGTACTTC. As protein: CASSQIAGGPYEQYF.

The chain carries TRBV9 and TRBJ2-1; 10 bases line up with TRBD2. The CDR3 totals 14 residues. Germline V gives CDR1 SGDLS, CDR2 YYNGEE. Trimming took 6 bases from V and 5 from J; bases not matched to a gene: 5. The CDR3 protein is CASKRTSGDNEQFF. CDR3 bases: TGTGCCAGCAAGCGGACTAGCGGAGACAATGAGCAGTTCTTC.

In its sample, this clone was seen a few times. V usage is TRBV4-1 and J usage is TRBJ2-7; D is possibly TRBD1 (5 bases). The V and J ends lost 0 bases and 1 base respectively, with 7 bases between them. This CDR3 comprises 14 residues. Germline loops: CDR1 MGHRA, CDR2 YSYEKL. In DNA, the CDR3 is TGCGCCAGCAGCCAAGAGACAGCTTCCTACGAGCAGTACTTC. Encoded protein: CASSQETASYEQYF.

The chain employs TRBV5-5 and TRBJ1-4; no firm D call. CDR1 SGHKS and CDR2 YYEKEE come from the germline V gene (reference sequence). Deletions cut 0 bases from V and 10 bases from J, with 16 bases between. The CDR3 covers 15 residues. The CDR3 spells CASSLVVGEGGKLFF. The CDR3 bases are TGTGCCAGCAGCTTGGTGGTCGGAGAGGGTGGAAAACTGTTTTTT.

V and J are TRBV4-2 and TRBJ2-2; the match to TRBD1 covers 7 bases. J lost 1 base, V lost 0 bases, and 5 bases had no gene match. Germline V CDR1 and CDR2: LGHNA, YNFKEQ. The CDR3 extends over 17 amino acids. CDR3 sequence: CASSQEGQGENTGELFF. CDR3 DNA: TGTGCCAGCAGCCAAGAAGGGCAGGGGGAGAACACCGGGGAGCTGTTTTTT.

This clone has at least ten counts. This chain joins TRBV9 and TRBJ2-2, with 10 bases identical to TRBD2. Looked up from germline, CDR1 is SGDLS and CDR2 is YYNGEE. V was clipped by 5 bases and J by 3 bases; unmatched bases: 1. The CDR3 extends over 14 amino acids. CDR3 DNA sequence: TGTGCCAGCAGAAGCGGGGGGGACACCGGGGAGCTGTTTTTT. Its protein product is CASRSGGDTGELFF.

This chain links TRBV19 with TRBJ2-7, with 10 nucleotides matching TRBD2. Germline trimming cut 11 bases from V and 5 bases from J; bases unmatched to any gene: 15. Germline-derived CDR1 and CDR2 are LNHDA and SQIVND (reference sequence). The CDR3 loop spans 15 amino acids. The CDR3 is CAGGASGGGRDEQYF. The CDR3 DNA reads TGTGCCGGAGGGGCTAGCGGGGGCGGCCGGGACGAGCAGTACTTC.

The chain employs TRBV3-1 (or the pseudogene TRBV3-2) and TRBJ2-5; D might be TRBD2 (6 bases). Trimming removed 8 bases from V and 4 bases from J, with 14 bases in between. CDR1 is LGHDT, CDR2 YNNKEL, per germline (reference sequence). The length of the CDR3 is 13 residues. For the CDR3, the DNA is TGTGCCAGCTCTGTCCGGGGAGGAGAGACCCAGTACTTC. As protein: CASSVRGGETQYF.

The gene calls are TRBV18 and TRBJ2-6; D may be TRBD2 (6 bases). The CDR3 spans 18 residues. The germline V and J ends were trimmed by 4 bases and 1 base, with 17 bases remaining between them. Germline values: CDR1 KGHSH, CDR2 LQKENI. CDR3 sequence: CASSHPDGGVSGANVLTF. For the CDR3, the DNA is TGTGCCAGCTCACACCCTGACGGAGGGGTGTCTGGGGCCAACGTCCTGACTTTC. The full variable domain, completed using reference TRBV18 and TRBJ2-6, is NAGVMQNPRHLVRRRGQEARLRCSPMKGHSHVYWYRQLPEEGLKFMVYLQKENIIDESGMPKERFSAEFPKEGPSILRIQQVVRGDSAAYFCASSHPDGGVSGANVLTFGAGSRLTVL.

A few counts support this clone. The rearrangement joins TRBV6-1 to TRBJ2-7, with 8 positions matching TRBD2. Germline V lookup: CDR1 MNHNS, CDR2 SASEGT. With V trimmed by 3 bases and J by 11 bases, 15 bases remained unmatched. The CDR3 covers 15 residues. CDR3 sequence (DNA): TGTGCCAGCAGTGAGTCAGCCGACGGGGGGGGCTTGAAGTACTTC. Its translation: CASSESADGGGLKYF.

This sequence joins TRBV19 and TRBJ2-2; 8 nucleotides line up with TRBD1. Germline values: CDR1 LNHDA, CDR2 SQIVND (reference sequence). Trimming removed 6 bases from V and 4 bases from J; junction bases left unmatched: 10. The CDR3 is 16 residues long. The CDR3 DNA reads TGTGCCAGTAGCCCTTCCGGACAGGGCGGCACCGGGGAGCTGTTTTTT. Its protein is CASSPSGQGGTGELFF.

This clone appeared a few times. The chain carries TRBV7-2 and TRBJ1-4, with TRBD1 as a possible D gene (5 bases). Germline CDR1 and CDR2: SGHTA and FQGNSA. The length of the CDR3 is 13 residues. V shed 5 bases and J shed 7 bases, with 11 bases lying between them. CDR3 bases: TGTGCCAGCAGCGTTCGGACACGTGAAAAACTGTTTTTT. It yields the protein CASSVRTREKLFF.

This clone was seen a handful of times. The J gene is TRBJ1-4, the V gene TRBV5-1; no clear D. Trimming took off 0 bases at V and 8 bases at J, with 17 bases between the two ends. Germline V CDR1 and CDR2: SGHRS, YFSETQ. This CDR3 comprises 16 residues. CDR3 loop: CASSLARGRGFEKLFF. CDR3 in DNA: TGCGCCAGCAGCTTGGCCCGGGGAAGAGGGTTCGAAAAACTGTTTTTT.

The genes are TRBV6-5 and TRBJ2-1, with 8 bases identical to TRBD2. With V trimmed by 6 bases and J by 6 bases, 4 bases remained unmatched. This CDR3 comprises 13 residues. Germline loops: CDR1 MNHEY, CDR2 SVGAGI. Here the CDR3 DNA reads TGTGCCAGCAGCCCCACTAGCGGCAATGAGCAGTTCTTC. Protein sequence: CASSPTSGNEQFF.

The CDR3 DNA follows: TGTGCCAGCAGCTTATTTCAGGGGTCCACAGATACGCAGTATTTT. It is translated as CASSLFQGSTDTQYF. The J gene is TRBJ2-3, the V gene TRBV7-2, with D possibly matching TRBD1 (6 bases). Germline V gene lookup returns CDR1 SGHTA and CDR2 FQGNSA. The CDR3 runs 15 residues. The germline V and J ends were trimmed by 2 bases and 2 bases, with 11 bases remaining between them.

This chain connects TRBV19 to TRBJ2-2; TRBD2 might be the D (7 bases). Germline V lookup: CDR1 LNHDA, CDR2 SQIVND (reference sequence). The ends were cut back, 6 bases at V and 4 bases at J, with 15 bases in the middle. The CDR3 is 15 residues long. This CDR3 is CASRGGGGGTGELFF. The CDR3 DNA reads as TGTGCCAGTAGAGGAGGGGGAGGGGGCACCGGGGAGCTGTTTTTT.

The gene calls are TRBV30 and TRBJ2-2; the match to TRBD2 covers 7 bases. The V gene end was trimmed by 2 bases and the J gene end by 1 base; junction bases not matched to a gene: 4. CDR1 and CDR2 from the germline V gene are GTSNPN and SVGIG (reference sequence). This CDR3 spans 15 amino acids. CDR3 sequence: CAWSLGRGNTGELFF. In nucleotides, the CDR3 is TGTGCCTGGAGTCTGGGGAGGGGGAACACCGGGGAGCTGTTTTTT.

The count of this clone is one. The rearrangement joins TRBV7-9 to TRBJ1-1, with D unclear. The CDR3 is made up of 15 amino acids. Deletions cut 1 base from V and 1 base from J, with 10 bases between. CDR1 is SEHNR, CDR2 FQNEAQ, per germline (reference sequence). The CDR3 nucleotides read TGTGCCAGCAGCTTAGGGTACACCCAGAACACTGAAGCTTTCTTT. It is translated as CASSLGYTQNTEAFF.

The gene calls are TRBV27 and TRBJ2-1; maybe TRBD1 (7 bases). V was trimmed by 4 bases and J by 6 bases, leaving 16 bases between them. This CDR3 comprises 15 residues. Per germline, CDR1 MNHEY and CDR2 SMNVEV (reference sequence). In DNA, the CDR3 is TGTGCCAGCAGTTCCTCCAGGGGGACTTTCAATGAGCAGTTCTTC. Translated, it gives CASSSSRGTFNEQFF.

This chain connects TRBV3-1 (or the pseudogene TRBV3-2) to TRBJ2-2; 12 bases map to TRBD2. Germline trimming cut 6 bases from V and 4 bases from J; bases unmatched to any gene: 12. The CDR3 consists of 18 residues. The germline V gene has CDR1 LGHDT and CDR2 YNNKEL (reference sequence). CDR3 bases: TGTGCCAGCAGTCTGGGACTAGCGGGCCTCGTGGGCACCGGGGAGCTGTTTTTT. This translates into CASSLGLAGLVGTGELFF.

The gene calls are TRBV28 and TRBJ1-5, with D possibly matching TRBD1 (5 bases). Deletions cut 5 bases from V and 1 base from J, with 15 bases between. Per germline, CDR1 MDHEN and CDR2 SYDVKM. The CDR3 has 16 amino acids. This CDR3 reads CASSPRGIGSNQPQHF. DNA of the CDR3: TGTGCCAGCAGTCCTCGGGGGATCGGGAGCAATCAGCCCCAGCATTTT.

As DNA, the CDR3 is TGTGCCAGCAGTGCGACATCCTACGAGCAGTACTTC. Its translation: CASSATSYEQYF. J is TRBJ2-7 and V is TRBV2; no reliable D call. Germline values: CDR1 SNHLY, CDR2 FYNNEI. Trimming shortened V by 4 bases and J by 1 base, and 5 bases separated the two germline ends. This CDR3 region has 12 residues.

This clone was detected once. The genes are TRBV25-1 and TRBJ1-1, with D tentatively TRBD1 (6 bases). The CDR3 runs 15 residues. V lost 8 bases to trimming and J lost 4 bases, with 20 bases between them. CDR1 is MGHDK and CDR2 is SYGVNS in the germline V gene. Written as DNA, the CDR3 is TGTGCCAGCTTAGGACAGAAACGGGGCCGCACTGAAGCTTTCTTT. It yields the protein CASLGQKRGRTEAFF.

This clone was counted between two and nine times. The same CDR3 is also encoded by other DNA sequences in this sample. The V and J genes are TRBV29-1 and TRBJ1-3, with 9 bases that match TRBD1. Unmatched junction bases numbered 3, after V lost 6 bases and J lost 0 bases. The CDR3 is made up of 14 amino acids. The germline V gene has CDR1 SQVTM and CDR2 ANQGSEA. CDR3 sequence (DNA): TGCAGCGTCGGGACAGGGAACTCTGGAAACACCATATATTTT. Translation: CSVGTGNSGNTIYF.

The chain joins TRBV18 to TRBJ2-3; tentatively, D is TRBD2 (6 bases). Germline V lookup: CDR1 KGHSH, CDR2 LQKENI. Trimming took off 3 bases at V and 8 bases at J, with 18 bases between the two ends. This CDR3 has 15 amino acids. CDR3 amino acids: CASSPVQSQGGTQYF. The CDR3 coding sequence is TGTGCCAGCTCACCGGTCCAGTCTCAGGGAGGTACGCAGTATTTT.